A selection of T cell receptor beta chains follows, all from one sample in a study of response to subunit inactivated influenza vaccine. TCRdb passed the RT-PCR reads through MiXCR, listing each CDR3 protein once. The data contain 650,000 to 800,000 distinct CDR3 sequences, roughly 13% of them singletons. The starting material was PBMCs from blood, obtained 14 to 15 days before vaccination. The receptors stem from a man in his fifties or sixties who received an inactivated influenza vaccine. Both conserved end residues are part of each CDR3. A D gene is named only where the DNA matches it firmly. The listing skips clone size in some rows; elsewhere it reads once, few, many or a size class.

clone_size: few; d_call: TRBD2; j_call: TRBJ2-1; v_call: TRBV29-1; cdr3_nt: TGCAGCGTTGGAGCGACTAGCGGGGGCTACAATGAGCAGTTCTTC; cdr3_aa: CSVGATSGGYNEQFF
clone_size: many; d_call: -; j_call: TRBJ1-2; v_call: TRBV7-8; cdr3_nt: TGTGCCAGCAGCTTAGGCAGGGCGAACTATGGCTACACCTTC; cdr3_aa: CASSLGRANYGYTF
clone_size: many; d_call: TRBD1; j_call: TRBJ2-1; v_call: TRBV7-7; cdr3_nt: TGTGCCAGCAGCTTAGGACAGGGCGTCAATGAGCAGTTCTTC; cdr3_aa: CASSLGQGVNEQFF
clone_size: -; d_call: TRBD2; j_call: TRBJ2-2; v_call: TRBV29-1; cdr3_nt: TGCAGCGTGGCCGTCGGACTAGCGGGGGGCCTGGGCGGGGAGCTGTTTTTT; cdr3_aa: CSVAVGLAGGLGGELFF
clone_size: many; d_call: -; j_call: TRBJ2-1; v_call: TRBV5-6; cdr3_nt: TGTGCCAGCAGCTCGGACTCCCTTGTGTTCTTC; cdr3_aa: CASSSDSLVFF
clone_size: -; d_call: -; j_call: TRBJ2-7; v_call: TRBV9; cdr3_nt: TGTGCCAGCAGCGGCACAGGGCCCGAGCAGTACTTC; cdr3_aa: CASSGTGPEQYF
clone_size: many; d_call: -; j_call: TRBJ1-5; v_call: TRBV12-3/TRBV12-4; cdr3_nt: TGTGCCAGCAGTTTGGGTCGAGGGTGGGGCAATCAGCCCCAGCATTTT; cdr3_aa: CASSLGRGWGNQPQHF
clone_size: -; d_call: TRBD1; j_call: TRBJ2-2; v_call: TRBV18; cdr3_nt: TGTGCCAGCTTTCCGGGACAGGGAGGCCCAAACACCGGGGAGCTGTTTTTT; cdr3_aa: CASFPGQGGPNTGELFF
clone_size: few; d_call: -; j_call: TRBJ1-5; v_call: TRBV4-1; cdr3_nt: TGCGCCAGCAGCCAAATGGGGGCTAAAGACGGACCCAATCAGCCCCAGCATTTT; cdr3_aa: CASSQMGAKDGPNQPQHF
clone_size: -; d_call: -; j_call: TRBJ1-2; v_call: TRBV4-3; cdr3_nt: TGCGCCAGCAGCCAAGAGGAGTGGCGTACGGTAAAAGTCTTTAACTATGGCTACACCTTC; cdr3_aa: CASSQEEWRTVKVFNYGYTF
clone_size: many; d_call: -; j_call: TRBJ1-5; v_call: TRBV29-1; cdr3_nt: TGCAGCGTTGCAGCACAACTCAATCAGCCCCAGCATTTT; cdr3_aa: CSVAAQLNQPQHF
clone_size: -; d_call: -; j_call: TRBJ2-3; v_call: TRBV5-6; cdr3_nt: TGTGCCAGCAGGCCCTACGGGAGTGGAAGTGGCACAGATACGCAGTATTTT; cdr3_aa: CASRPYGSGSGTDTQYF
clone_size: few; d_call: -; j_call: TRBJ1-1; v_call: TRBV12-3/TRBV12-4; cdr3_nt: TGTGCCAGCAGGACAGGCTTGGCTGAAGCTTTCTTT; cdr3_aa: CASRTGLAEAFF
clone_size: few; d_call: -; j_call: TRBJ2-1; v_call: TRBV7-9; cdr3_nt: TGTGCCAGCACCCGAGGCAGAGACCAGTTCTTC; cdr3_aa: CASTRGRDQFF
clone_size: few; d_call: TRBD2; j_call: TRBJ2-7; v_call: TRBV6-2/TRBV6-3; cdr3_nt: TGTGCCAGCAGCCGAGCGGGGAATCTCTACGAGCAGTACTTC; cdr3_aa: CASSRAGNLYEQYF
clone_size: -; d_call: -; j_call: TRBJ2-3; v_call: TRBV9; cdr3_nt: TGTGCCAGCAGCGTAGGTTTGAACGGAGCAGATACGCAGTATTTT; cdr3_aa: CASSVGLNGADTQYF
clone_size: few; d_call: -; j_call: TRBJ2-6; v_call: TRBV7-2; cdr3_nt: TGTGCCAGCAGCTACCGATCTGGGGCCAACGTCCTGACTTTC; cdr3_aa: CASSYRSGANVLTF
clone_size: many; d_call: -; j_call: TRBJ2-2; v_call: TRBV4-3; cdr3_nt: TGCGCCAGCAGCCAAACAGGGCTAGGGAACACCGGGGAGCTGTTTTTT; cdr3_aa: CASSQTGLGNTGELFF
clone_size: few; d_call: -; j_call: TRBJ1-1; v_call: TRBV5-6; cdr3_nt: TGTGCCAGCAGCTGGGGGATAGGAAACACTGAAGCTTTCTTT; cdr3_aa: CASSWGIGNTEAFF
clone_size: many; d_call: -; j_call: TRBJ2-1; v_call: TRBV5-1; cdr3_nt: TGCGCCAGCAGCTTGGGGCAGAACTACAATGAGCAGTTCTTC; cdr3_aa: CASSLGQNYNEQFF
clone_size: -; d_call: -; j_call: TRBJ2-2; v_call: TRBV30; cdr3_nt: TGTGCCTGGAGTGTACGACGGACCGGCGGGGAGCTGTTTTTT; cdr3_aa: CAWSVRRTGGELFF
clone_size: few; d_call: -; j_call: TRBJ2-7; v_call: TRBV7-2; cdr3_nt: TGTGCCAGCAGCTTACTACCTGGGGCGGGGGAGCAGTACTTC; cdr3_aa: CASSLLPGAGEQYF
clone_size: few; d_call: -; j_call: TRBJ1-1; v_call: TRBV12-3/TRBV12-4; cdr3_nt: TGTGCCAGCAGTTTGAATTCAGGGATAACTGAAGCTTTCTTT; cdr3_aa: CASSLNSGITEAFF
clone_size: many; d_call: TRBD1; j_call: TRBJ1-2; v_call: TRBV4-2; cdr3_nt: TGTGCCAGCAGCCAGGAACAGGGGAGGTATGGCTACACCTTC; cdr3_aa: CASSQEQGRYGYTF
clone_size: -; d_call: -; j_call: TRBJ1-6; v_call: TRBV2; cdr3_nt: TGTGCCAGCACCGGTGGCAGGGCCGATTCACCCCTCCACTTT; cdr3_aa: CASTGGRADSPLHF
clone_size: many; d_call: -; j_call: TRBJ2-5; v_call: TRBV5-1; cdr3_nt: TGCGCCAGCAGCTTAAGGACAGCCCAAGAGACCCAGTACTTC; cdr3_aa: CASSLRTAQETQYF
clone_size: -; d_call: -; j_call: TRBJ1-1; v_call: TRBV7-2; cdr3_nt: TGTGCCAGCAGCTTATCGGGACCCCTGAACACTGAAGCTTTCTTT; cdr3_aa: CASSLSGPLNTEAFF
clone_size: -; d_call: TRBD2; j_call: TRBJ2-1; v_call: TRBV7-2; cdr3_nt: TGTGCCAGCAGCCGACCCAAACTAGCGGTCATGGGGAATGAGCAGTTCTTC; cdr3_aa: CASSRPKLAVMGNEQFF
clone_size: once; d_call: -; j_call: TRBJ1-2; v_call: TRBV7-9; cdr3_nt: TGTGCCAGCAGCTCCATTTTAATAGAAGCTAGACATGGCTACACCTTC; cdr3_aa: CASSSILIEARHGYTF
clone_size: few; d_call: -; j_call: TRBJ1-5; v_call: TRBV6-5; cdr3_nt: TGTGCCAGCAGTACTAAACCAAAGAGGGATAGCAATCAGCCCCAGCATTTT; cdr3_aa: CASSTKPKRDSNQPQHF
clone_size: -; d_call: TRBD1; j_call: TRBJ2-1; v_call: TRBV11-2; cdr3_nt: TGTGCCAGCAGCTATGGGACAGGGAGTTTTGAGCAGTTCTTC; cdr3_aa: CASSYGTGSFEQFF
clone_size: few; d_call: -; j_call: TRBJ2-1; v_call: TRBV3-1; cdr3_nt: TGTGCCAGCAGCCACGGACTGCCAAACAATGAGCAGTTCTTC; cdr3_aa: CASSHGLPNNEQFF
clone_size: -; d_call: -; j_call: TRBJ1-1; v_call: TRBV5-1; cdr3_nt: TGCGCCAGCAGCTTGGAAGGGGTAAACAGGTTACAAGCTTTCTTT; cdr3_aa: CASSLEGVNRLQAFF
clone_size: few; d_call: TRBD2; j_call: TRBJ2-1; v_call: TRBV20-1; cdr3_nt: TGCAGTGCCCTTCGGGACGGGAGGAACTATGAGCAGTTCTTC; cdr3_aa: CSALRDGRNYEQFF
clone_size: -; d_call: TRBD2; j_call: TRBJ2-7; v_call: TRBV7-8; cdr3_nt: TGTGCCAGCAGCTTAGTGGCTAGCGGGCTCTACGAGCAGTACTTC; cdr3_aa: CASSLVASGLYEQYF